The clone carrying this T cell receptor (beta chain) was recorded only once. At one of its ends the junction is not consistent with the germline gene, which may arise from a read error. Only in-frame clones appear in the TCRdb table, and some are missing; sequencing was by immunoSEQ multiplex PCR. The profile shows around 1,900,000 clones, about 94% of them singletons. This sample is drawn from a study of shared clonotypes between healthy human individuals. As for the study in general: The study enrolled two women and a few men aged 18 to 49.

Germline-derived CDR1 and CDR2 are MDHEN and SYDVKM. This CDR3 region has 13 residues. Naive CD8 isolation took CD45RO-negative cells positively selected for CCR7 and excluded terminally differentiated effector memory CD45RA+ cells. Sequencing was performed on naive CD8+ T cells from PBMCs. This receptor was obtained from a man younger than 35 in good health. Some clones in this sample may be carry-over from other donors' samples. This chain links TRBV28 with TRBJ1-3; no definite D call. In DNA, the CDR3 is TGTGCCAGCAGTTTAGGGGTTGGAGACACCATATATTTT. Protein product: CASSLGVGDTIYF.